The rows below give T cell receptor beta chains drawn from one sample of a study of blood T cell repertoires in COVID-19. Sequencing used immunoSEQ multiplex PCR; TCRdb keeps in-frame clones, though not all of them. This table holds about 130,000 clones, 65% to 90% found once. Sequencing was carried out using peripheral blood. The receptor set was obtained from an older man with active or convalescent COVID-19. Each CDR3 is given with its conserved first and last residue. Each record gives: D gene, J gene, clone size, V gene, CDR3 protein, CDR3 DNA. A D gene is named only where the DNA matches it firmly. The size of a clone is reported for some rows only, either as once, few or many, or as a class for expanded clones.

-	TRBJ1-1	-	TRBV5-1	CASSRDTEAFF	TGCGCCAGCAGCCGGGACACTGAAGCTTTCTTT
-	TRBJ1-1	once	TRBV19	CASSIDSGMGAFF	TGTGCCAGTAGTATTGATTCAGGGATGGGGGCTTTCTTT
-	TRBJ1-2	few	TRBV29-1	CSVYLRNPFYGYTF	TGCAGCGTTTATCTCAGGAATCCCTTCTATGGCTACACCTTC
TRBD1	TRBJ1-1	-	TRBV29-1	CSVEAGTGGTWNTEAFF	TGCAGCGTTGAAGCCGGGACAGGGGGGACGTGGAACACTGAAGCTTTCTTT
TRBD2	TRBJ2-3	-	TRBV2	CASSPRLALVSDTQYF	TGTGCCAGCAGTCCCCGACTAGCGTTAGTGTCAGATACGCAGTATTTT
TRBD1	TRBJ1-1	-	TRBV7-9	CASTGQGKMNTEAFF	TGTGCCAGCACTGGACAGGGGAAGATGAACACTGAAGCTTTCTTT
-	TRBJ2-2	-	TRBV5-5	CASRFMNTGELFF	TGTGCCAGCAGATTTATGAACACCGGGGAGCTGTTTTTT
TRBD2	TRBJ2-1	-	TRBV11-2	CASSLEPSGNEQFF	TGTGCCAGCAGCTTAGAGCCTAGCGGGAATGAGCAGTTCTTC
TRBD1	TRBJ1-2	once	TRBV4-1	CASSQVRGQGSYGYTF	TGCGCCAGCAGCCAAGTTAGAGGACAGGGATCCTATGGCTACACCTTC
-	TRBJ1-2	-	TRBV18	CASSPNEYGYTF	TGTGCCAGCTCGCCTAATGAGTATGGCTACACCTTC
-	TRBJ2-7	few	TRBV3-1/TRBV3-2	CASSLSRQPGYEQYF	TGTGCCAGCAGTCTGAGTAGACAGCCTGGCTACGAGCAGTACTTC
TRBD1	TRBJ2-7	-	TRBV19	CASSISGTEGYEQYF	TGTGCCAGTAGTATTTCGGGGACAGAGGGCTACGAGCAGTACTTC
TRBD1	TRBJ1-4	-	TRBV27	CASSNNRDRGWANEKLFF	TGTGCCAGCAGTAACAACCGGGACAGGGGGTGGGCTAATGAAAAACTGTTTTTT
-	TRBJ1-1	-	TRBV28	CASSHRPGVRRTEAFF	TGTGCCAGCAGTCACAGACCGGGGGTACGCAGAACTGAAGCTTTCTTT
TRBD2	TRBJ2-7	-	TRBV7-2	CASSLREGREQYF	TGTGCCAGCAGCTTAAGGGAGGGGCGCGAGCAGTACTTC
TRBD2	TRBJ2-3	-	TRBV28	CASSAGGTDTQYF	TGTGCCAGCAGCGCGGGGGGCACAGATACGCAGTATTTT
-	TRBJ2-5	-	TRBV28	CASSPPDSPGRETQYF	TGTGCCAGCAGTCCCCCGGACAGTCCCGGCCGGGAGACCCAGTACTTC
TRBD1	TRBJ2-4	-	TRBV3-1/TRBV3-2	CASSQAGGQNIQYF	TGTGCCAGCAGCCAAGCAGGGGGCCAGAACATTCAGTACTTC
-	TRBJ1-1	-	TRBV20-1	CSASPDRYTEAFF	TGCAGTGCTAGTCCGGACAGATACACTGAAGCTTTCTTT
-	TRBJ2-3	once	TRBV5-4	CASSGVASGNTDTQYF	TGTGCCAGCAGCGGGGTGGCCTCGGGGAACACAGATACGCAGTATTTT
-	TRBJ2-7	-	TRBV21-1	CASSKKPSRTSGKTYEQYF	TGTGCCAGCAGCAAAAAACCCTCCCGGACTAGCGGGAAGACCTACGAGCAGTACTTC
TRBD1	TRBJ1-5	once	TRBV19	CASSITGVGQPQHF	TGTGCCAGTAGTATAACAGGGGTGGGTCAGCCCCAGCATTTT
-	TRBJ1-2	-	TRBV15	CATSREGGTLGYTF	TGTGCCACCAGCAGAGAAGGTGGGACTCTTGGCTACACCTTC
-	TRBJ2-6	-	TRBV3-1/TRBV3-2	CASSQGGGANVLTF	TGTGCCAGCAGCCAAGGAGGTGGGGCCAACGTCCTGACTTTC
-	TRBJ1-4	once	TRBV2	CASQGYEKLFF	TGTGCCAGCCAGGGGTATGAAAAACTGTTTTTT
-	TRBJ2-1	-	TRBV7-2	CASSLSTRGDEQFF	TGTGCCAGCAGCTTATCGACTAGAGGGGATGAGCAGTTCTTC
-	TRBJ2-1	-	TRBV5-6	CASSLYQGSYNEQFF	TGTGCCAGCAGCTTGTATCAGGGGAGCTACAATGAGCAGTTCTTC
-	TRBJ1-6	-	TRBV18	CASSPSVLSLEGSPLHF	TGTGCCAGCTCACCATCCGTCCTTAGCCTGGAGGGTTCACCCCTCCACTTT
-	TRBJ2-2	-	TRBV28	CASSLLVLGLGDTGELFF	TGTGCCAGCAGTTTATTGGTCCTTGGTTTAGGGGACACCGGGGAGCTGTTTTTT
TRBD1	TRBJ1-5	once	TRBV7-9	CASSSHRGGYSNQPQHF	TGTGCCAGCAGCTCCCACAGGGGTGGCTATAGCAATCAGCCCCAGCATTTT
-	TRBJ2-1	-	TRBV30	CAWNPRGLFGDEQFF	TGTGCCTGGAATCCCCGGGGACTTTTTGGCGATGAGCAGTTCTTC
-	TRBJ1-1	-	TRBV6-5	CASSSGYEAFF	TGTGCCAGCAGTTCCGGTTATGAAGCTTTCTTT
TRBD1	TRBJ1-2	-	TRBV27	CASSLSRGRGNWYGYTF	TGTGCCAGCAGTTTATCCCGAGGCAGGGGGAATTGGTATGGCTACACCTTC
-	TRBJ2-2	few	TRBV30	CAWSKATRSTGELFF	TGTGCCTGGAGTAAAGCGACTCGGAGCACCGGGGAGCTGTTTTTT
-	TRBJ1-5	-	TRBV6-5	CASSWTQTRNQPQHF	TGTGCCAGCAGTTGGACACAAACAAGGAATCAGCCCCAGCATTTT
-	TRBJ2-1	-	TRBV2	CASSTAGGRINEQFF	TGTGCCAGCAGTACCGCCGGGGGGCGAATCAATGAGCAGTTCTTC
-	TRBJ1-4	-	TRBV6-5	CASNNGGATEKLFF	TGTGCCAGCAACAACGGGGGGGCCACAGAAAAACTGTTTTTT
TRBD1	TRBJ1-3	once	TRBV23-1	CASSHRTGAGNTIYF	TGCGCCAGCAGTCACCGGACAGGCGCAGGAAACACCATATATTTT
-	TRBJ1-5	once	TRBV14	CASSQSSQGQPQHF	TGTGCCAGCAGCCAATCTTCCCAGGGTCAGCCCCAGCATTTT
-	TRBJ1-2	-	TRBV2	CASTVAGYGYTF	TGTGCCAGCACCGTAGCCGGCTATGGCTACACCTTC
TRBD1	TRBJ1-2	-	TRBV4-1	CASSQEGGRGGIYGYTF	TGCGCCAGCAGCCAAGAAGGGGGCAGGGGAGGAATCTATGGCTACACCTTC